What follows is one T cell receptor (beta chain) and its context. Its antigen remains unknown. TCRdb re-derived calls from the RT-PCR reads in MiXCR, one entry per CDR3 protein. The sample has approximately 530,000 distinct CDR3 sequences, approximately 12% seen once. The sample is drawn from a study of response to subunit inactivated influenza vaccine. Findings and caveats of the study: T cells newly recruited by each seasonal influenza vaccination are few, the authors suggested.

The CDR3 consists of 14 residues. The V gene's germline CDR1 is ENHRY and CDR2 SYGVKD. The J segment lost 1 base and the V segment lost 6 bases, leaving 5 bases of the junction unmatched. The source is a man aged 50 to 60 who received an inactivated influenza vaccine. The chain links TRBV10-3 to TRBJ1-1; 7 bases fit TRBD1. The sequencing used PBMCs from blood, collected more than 35 days after vaccination. CDR3 region: CAISSGQPNTEAFF. DNA for the CDR3: TGTGCCATCAGCTCGGGACAGCCGAACACTGAAGCTTTCTTT.